This T cell receptor beta chain was obtained from a study of blood T cell repertoires in COVID-19. About the study: The United States, Italy and Spain provided the acute and convalescent COVID-19 samples. PBMCs, B-cell-depleted T cells, or T cells were the source of the cDNA or gDNA that made up the material.

Sequencing was performed with immunoSEQ multiplex PCR; in TCRdb, only in-frame clones are kept and a portion is missing. The data contain roughly 300,000 clones, around 87% of them seen just once; the ten biggest clones take up approximately 7.8%. The CDR3 totals 14 residues. Germline V CDR1 and CDR2: SGHRS, YFSETQ. Trimming cost V 0 bases and J 3 bases, with 9 bases left between them. The rearrangement links TRBV5-1 to TRBJ1-1; D remains ambiguous. The sequence was obtained from a woman between 45 and 60 years old who had recovered from COVID-19. Material: peripheral blood. The CDR3 sequence: CASSLAQAHTEAFF. CDR3 bases: TGCGCCAGCAGCTTGGCGCAGGCGCACACTGAAGCTTTCTTT.